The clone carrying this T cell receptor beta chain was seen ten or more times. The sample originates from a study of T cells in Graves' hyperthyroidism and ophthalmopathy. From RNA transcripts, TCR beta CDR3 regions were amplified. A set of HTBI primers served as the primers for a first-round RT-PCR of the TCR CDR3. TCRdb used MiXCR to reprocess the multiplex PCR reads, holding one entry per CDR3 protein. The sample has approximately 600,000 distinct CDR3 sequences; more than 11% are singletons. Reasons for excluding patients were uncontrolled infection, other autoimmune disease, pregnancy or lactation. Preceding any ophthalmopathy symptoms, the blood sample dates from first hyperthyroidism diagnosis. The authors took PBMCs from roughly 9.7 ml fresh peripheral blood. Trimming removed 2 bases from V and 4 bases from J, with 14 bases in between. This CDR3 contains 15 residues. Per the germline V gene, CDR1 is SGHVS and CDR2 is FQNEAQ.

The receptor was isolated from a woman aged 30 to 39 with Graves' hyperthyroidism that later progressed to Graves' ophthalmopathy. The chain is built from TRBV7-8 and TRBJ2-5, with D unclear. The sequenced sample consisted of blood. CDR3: CASSLWNNRGETQYF. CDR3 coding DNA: TGTGCCAGCAGCTTATGGAACAACAGAGGAGAGACCCAGTACTTC.